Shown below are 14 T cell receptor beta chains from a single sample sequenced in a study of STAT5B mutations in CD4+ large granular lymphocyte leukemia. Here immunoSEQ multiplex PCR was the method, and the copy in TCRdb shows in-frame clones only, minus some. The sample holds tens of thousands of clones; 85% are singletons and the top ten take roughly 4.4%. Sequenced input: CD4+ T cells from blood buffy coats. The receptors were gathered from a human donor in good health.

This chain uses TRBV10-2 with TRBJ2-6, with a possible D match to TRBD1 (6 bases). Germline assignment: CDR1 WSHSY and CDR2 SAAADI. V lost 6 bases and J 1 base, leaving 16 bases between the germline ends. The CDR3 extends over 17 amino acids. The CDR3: CASRDSGSGSGANVLTF. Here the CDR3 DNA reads TGCGCCAGCAGGGACAGTGGAAGTGGTTCTGGGGCCAACGTCCTGACTTTC.

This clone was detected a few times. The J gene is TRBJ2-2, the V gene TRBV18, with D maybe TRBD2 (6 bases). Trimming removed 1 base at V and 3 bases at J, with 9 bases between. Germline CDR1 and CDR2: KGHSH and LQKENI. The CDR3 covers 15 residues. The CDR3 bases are TGTGCCAGCTCACCACAGGGGAGGTACACCGGGGAGCTGTTTTTT. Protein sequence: CASSPQGRYTGELFF.

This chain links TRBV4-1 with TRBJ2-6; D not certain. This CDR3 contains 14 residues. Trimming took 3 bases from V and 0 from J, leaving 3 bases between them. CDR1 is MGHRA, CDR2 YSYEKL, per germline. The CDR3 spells CASSHRSGANVLTF. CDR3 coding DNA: TGCGCCAGCAGCCACCGCTCTGGGGCCAACGTCCTGACTTTC.

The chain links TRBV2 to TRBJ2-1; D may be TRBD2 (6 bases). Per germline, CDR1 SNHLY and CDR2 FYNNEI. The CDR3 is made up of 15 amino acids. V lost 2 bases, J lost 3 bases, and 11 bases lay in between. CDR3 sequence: CASSEQEGLYNEQFF. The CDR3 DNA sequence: TGTGCCAGCAGTGAACAGGAGGGCCTCTACAATGAGCAGTTCTTC. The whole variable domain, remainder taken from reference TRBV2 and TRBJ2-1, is EPEVTQTPSHQVTQMGQEVILRCVPISNHLYFYWYRQILGQKVEFLVSFYNNEISEKSEIFDDQFSVERPDGSNFTLKIRSTKLEDSAMYFCASSEQEGLYNEQFFGPGTRLTVL.

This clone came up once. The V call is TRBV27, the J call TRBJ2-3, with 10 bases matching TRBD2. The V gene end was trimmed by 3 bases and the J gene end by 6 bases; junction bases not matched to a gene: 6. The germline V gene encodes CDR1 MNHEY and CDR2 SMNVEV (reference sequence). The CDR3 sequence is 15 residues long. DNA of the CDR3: TGTGCCAGCAGTTTTCTAGCGGGAGTGGGTGATACGCAGTATTTT. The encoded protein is CASSFLAGVGDTQYF.

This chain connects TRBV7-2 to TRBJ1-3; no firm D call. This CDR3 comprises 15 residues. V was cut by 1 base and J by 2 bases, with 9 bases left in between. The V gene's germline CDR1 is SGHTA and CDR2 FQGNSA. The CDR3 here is CASSLVSGTGNTIYF. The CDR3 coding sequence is TGTGCCAGCAGCTTAGTCTCGGGGACTGGAAACACCATATATTTT.

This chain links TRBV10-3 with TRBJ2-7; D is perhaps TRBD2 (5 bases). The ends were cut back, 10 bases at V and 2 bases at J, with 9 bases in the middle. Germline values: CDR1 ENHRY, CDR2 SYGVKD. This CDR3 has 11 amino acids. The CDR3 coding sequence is TGTGCCAGTGCCGGGACCTACGAGCAGTACTTC. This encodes CASAGTYEQYF.

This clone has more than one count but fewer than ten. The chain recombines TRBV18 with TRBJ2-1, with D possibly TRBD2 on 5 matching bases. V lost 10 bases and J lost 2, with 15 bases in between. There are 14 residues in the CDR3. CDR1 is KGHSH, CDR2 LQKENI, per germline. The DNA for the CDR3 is TGTGCCACTTCAGTGGTAGCGACCTACAATGAGCAGTTCTTC. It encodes CATSVVATYNEQFF.

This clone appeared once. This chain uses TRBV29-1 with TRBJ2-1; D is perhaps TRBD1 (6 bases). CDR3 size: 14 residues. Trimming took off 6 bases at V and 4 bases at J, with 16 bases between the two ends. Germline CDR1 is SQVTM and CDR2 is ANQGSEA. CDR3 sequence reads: CSVNPSGQYNEQFF. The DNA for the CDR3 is TGCAGCGTAAACCCCTCGGGACAATACAATGAGCAGTTCTTC.

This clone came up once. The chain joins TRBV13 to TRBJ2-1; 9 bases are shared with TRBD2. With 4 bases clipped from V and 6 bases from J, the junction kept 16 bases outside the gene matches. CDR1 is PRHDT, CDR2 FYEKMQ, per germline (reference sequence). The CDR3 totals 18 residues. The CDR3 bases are TGTGCCAGCAGCTACGGCGGGAGGGCCCTCATGCCCCCCAATGAGCAGTTCTTC. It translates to CASSYGGRALMPPNEQFF.

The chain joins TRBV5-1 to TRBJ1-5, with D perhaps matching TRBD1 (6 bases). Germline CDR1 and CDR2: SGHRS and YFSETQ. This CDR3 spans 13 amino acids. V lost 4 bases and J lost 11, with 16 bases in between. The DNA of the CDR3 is TGCGCCAGCAGCCTCGAGGGGGGCAGGACCCAGCATTTT. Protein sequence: CASSLEGGRTQHF.

The CDR3, as DNA: TGTGCCAGCCGCGCGATTTTGGCGTACTTC. It encodes CASRAILAYF. The rearrangement uses TRBV28 and TRBJ2-7; D unresolved. The germline CDR1 and CDR2 sequences are MDHEN and SYDVKM. Trimming took 8 bases from V and 12 from J, leaving 14 bases between them. CDR3 length equals 10 residues.

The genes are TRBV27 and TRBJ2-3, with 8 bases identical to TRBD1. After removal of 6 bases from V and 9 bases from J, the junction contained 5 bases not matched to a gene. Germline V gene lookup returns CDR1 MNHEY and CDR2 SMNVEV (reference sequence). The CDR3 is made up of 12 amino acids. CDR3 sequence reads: CASRIDRGTQYF. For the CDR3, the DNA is TGTGCCAGCAGGATAGACAGGGGAACGCAGTATTTT.

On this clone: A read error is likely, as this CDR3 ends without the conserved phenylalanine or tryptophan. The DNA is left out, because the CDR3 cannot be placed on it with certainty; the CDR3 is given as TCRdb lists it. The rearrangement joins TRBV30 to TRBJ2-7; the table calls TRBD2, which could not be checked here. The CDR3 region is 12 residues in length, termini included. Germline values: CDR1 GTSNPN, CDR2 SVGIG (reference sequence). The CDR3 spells CAWSVRPRGLQY.